The 10 T cell receptor beta chains in this list originate from one sample, sequenced in a study of blood T cell repertoires in COVID-19 (dated by TCRdb to about 2020). The receptor library was made with the immunoSEQ multiplex PCR assay. TCRdb stores this immuneACCESS table with in-frame sequences only. Part of the clones is absent; in the studies checked, under half of the shortfall reflects unresolved V genes, and no reason is known for the rest. The sample includes about 190,000 clones, with around 86% observed a single time. The ten largest clones take up around 5% of the sample. Sequenced input: PBMCs or T cells enriched from blood (not recorded which). The receptors were gathered from a man aged 40-55 years with acute COVID-19.

The rearrangement joins TRBV9 to TRBJ2-3, with D maybe TRBD2 (6 bases). Trimming removed 1 base at V and 2 bases at J, with 11 bases between. From germline, CDR1 is SGDLS and CDR2 YYNGEE. The CDR3 consists of 15 residues. The CDR3 region has the DNA TGTGCCAGCAGCGTATACGGGAGTCCCACAGATACGCAGTATTTT. It yields the protein CASSVYGSPTDTQYF.

In nucleotides, the CDR3 is TGTGCCAGCAGCCCGCCCCGCCTAGGGGTTGGAACTGAAGCTTTCTTT. Residues: CASSPPRLGVGTEAFF. V is TRBV14 and J is TRBJ1-1; TRBD1 might be the D (5 bases). V was trimmed by 4 bases and J by 5 bases, leaving 20 bases between them. CDR1 and CDR2 from the germline V gene are SGHDN and FVKESK. There are 16 residues in the CDR3.

The V and J genes are TRBV27 and TRBJ2-3; a possible D gene is TRBD1 (7 bases). The V and J ends lost 2 bases and 6 bases respectively, with 12 bases between them. This CDR3 contains 14 residues. The germline V gene encodes CDR1 MNHEY and CDR2 SMNVEV (reference sequence). DNA of the CDR3: TGTGCCAGCAGTTTAGGAGGGGGCTGGGATACGCAGTATTTT. This encodes CASSLGGGWDTQYF.

This rearrangement joins TRBV11-2 to TRBJ2-2; no reliable D call. Germline V gene sequence: CDR1 SGHAT, CDR2 FQNNGV. The CDR3 is 14 amino acids. The V and J ends lost 1 base and 2 bases respectively, with 5 bases between them. CDR3 nucleotide sequence: TGTGCCAGCAGCTTAGGCGCTAACACCGGGGAGCTGTTTTTT. It codes for CASSLGANTGELFF.

The V call is TRBV20-1, the J call TRBJ2-1; 8 positions match TRBD2. Germline values: CDR1 DFQATT, CDR2 SNEGSKA (reference sequence). CDR3 length equals 17 residues. J gave up 15 bases and V 3 bases, and 25 bases lay outside the gene matches. CDR3 protein: CSASHSQWGGRSLRLFF. CDR3 bases: TGCAGTGCTAGTCACTCCCAGTGGGGCGGGAGGTCTTTGCGACTGTTCTTC.

V gene TRBV14 combines with J gene TRBJ1-3; the D gene is possibly TRBD1 (6 bases). The CDR3 spans 15 residues. Trimming shortened V by 5 bases and J by 4 bases, and 15 bases separated the two germline ends. Germline lookup yields CDR1 SGHDN and CDR2 FVKESK. In DNA, the CDR3 is TGTGCCAGCAGCACCCAAGGGACATTCGGAAACACCATATATTTT. Protein: CASSTQGTFGNTIYF.

The V call is TRBV7-9, the J call TRBJ1-3, with D hard to call. Germline CDR1 is SEHNR and CDR2 is FQNEAQ (reference sequence). The V gene lost 4 bases and the J gene lost 4 bases, with 14 bases spanning the gap. The CDR3 runs 15 residues. CDR3 amino acids: CASSSYFLSGNTIYF. In DNA form, the CDR3 reads TGTGCCAGCAGCTCGTACTTCCTCTCCGGAAACACCATATATTTT.

The chain links TRBV28 to TRBJ2-7; 13 nucleotides align to TRBD2. Germline CDR1 MDHEN, CDR2 SYDVKM. This CDR3 has 17 amino acids. With 3 bases clipped from V and 2 bases from J, the junction kept 7 bases outside the gene matches. As DNA, the CDR3 is TGTGCCAGCAGTTTCCGTCTTACTAGCGGGAGGGCCTACGAGCAGTACTTC. Translated, it gives CASSFRLTSGRAYEQYF.

This chain connects TRBV7-2 to TRBJ2-5; a possible D gene is TRBD1 (6 bases). Trimming removed 1 base from V and 4 bases from J, with 13 bases in between. The germline CDR1 and CDR2 sequences are SGHTA and FQGNSA. This CDR3 is 15 amino acids long. DNA of the CDR3: TGTGCCAGCAGCTTAGTGAGCCTAGGGGGAGAGACCCAGTACTTC. Protein sequence: CASSLVSLGGETQYF.

The chain recombines TRBV15 with TRBJ2-1; 7 bases map to TRBD1. Germline CDR1 LNHNV, CDR2 YYDKDF (reference sequence). The CDR3 has 15 amino acids. The junction had 10 bases not matched to a gene; V was cut back by 5 bases and J by 6 bases. CDR3 sequence (DNA): TGTGCCACCAGCCTCTACAGGGGTTCGAGCAATGAGCAGTTCTTC. This sequence encodes CATSLYRGSSNEQFF.